This record concerns one T cell receptor beta chain sequence. Authors' methods: Nucleated cell number was recorded as an estimate derived from reference gene primer amplification. Sequencing was performed with immunoSEQ multiplex PCR; in TCRdb, only in-frame clones are kept and a portion is missing. D and trimming were read from the DNA, whereas the V and J calls and clone size are those reported in that table. The data hold some 150,000 clones, with around 81% observed a single time. The record originates from a study of blood T cell repertoires in COVID-19. As for the study in general: PBMCs, B-cell-depleted T cells, or T cells provided the cDNA or gDNA that made up the material.

The CDR3 loop spans 15 amino acids. Trimming pared 0 bases from V and 5 bases from J, leaving 13 bases between. CDR1 is SGHDN and CDR2 is FVKESK in the germline V gene. V gene TRBV14 combines with J gene TRBJ1-2; the D gene is possibly TRBD1 (6 bases). Material for sequencing was peripheral blood. The TCR originated in a human donor with acute or convalescent COVID-19. The donor label of this sample is uncertain. This CDR3 reads CASSQDWGPRYGYTF. CDR3 sequence (DNA): TGTGCCAGCAGCCAAGATTGGGGGCCTAGATATGGCTACACCTTC. Together with reference TRBV14 and TRBJ1-2, the CDR3 gives the full variable domain: EAGVTQFPSHSVIEKGQTVTLRCDPISGHDNLYWYRRVMGKEIKFLLHFVKESKQDESGMPNNRFLAERTGGTYSTLKVQPAELEDSGVYFCASSQDWGPRYGYTFGSGTRLTVV.